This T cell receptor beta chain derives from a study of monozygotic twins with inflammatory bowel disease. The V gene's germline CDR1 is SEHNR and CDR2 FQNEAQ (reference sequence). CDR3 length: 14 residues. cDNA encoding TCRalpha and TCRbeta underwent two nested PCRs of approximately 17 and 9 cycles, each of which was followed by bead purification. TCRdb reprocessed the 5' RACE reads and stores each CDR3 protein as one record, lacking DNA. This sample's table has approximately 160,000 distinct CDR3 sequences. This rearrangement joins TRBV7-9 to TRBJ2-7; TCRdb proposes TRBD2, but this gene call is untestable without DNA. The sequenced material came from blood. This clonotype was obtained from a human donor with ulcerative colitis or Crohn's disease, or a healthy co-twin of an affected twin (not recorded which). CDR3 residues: CASSGTSFLYEQYF.